The 18 T cell receptor beta chains presented below share a single source sample, sequenced in a study. TCRdb redid the calling of the reads with MiXCR, one entry per CDR3 protein. The table has 3,600 or so distinct CDR3 sequences, approximately 9.8% seen once; the top ten hold 5.5% to 7.5%. The sample consisted of CD4+ T cells from synovial fluid. Receptors originate from a human donor with rheumatoid arthritis.

This clonotype ranks as medium-sized (0.01 to 0.1%). The rearrangement links TRBV11-1 to TRBJ1-1; the match to TRBD1 covers 7 bases. V shed 1 base and J 4 bases; nucleotides not matched to a gene: 6. The CDR3 sequence is 15 residues long. Germline loops: CDR1 SGHAT, CDR2 FQDESV (reference sequence). This CDR3 is CASSLVLTGSTEAFF. The CDR3 DNA sequence: TGTGCCAGCAGCTTAGTTCTGACAGGGAGCACTGAAGCTTTCTTT.

To note about this clonotype: A read error may explain this, as a much larger clone is one base away. The V and J genes are TRBV20-1 and TRBJ2-1; tentative D call: TRBD2 (5 bases). The CDR3 spans 14 residues. Per the germline V gene, CDR1 is DFQATT and CDR2 is SNEGSKA (reference sequence). The CDR3 reads CSAIGLGSCNEQFF. The DNA for the CDR3 is TGCAGTGCTATTGGACTGGGCTCCTGCAATGAGCAGTTCTTC.

In this sample, this clonotype is medium-sized. CDR3 in amino acids: CASSDTAGNTIYF. The DNA of the CDR3 is TGTGCCAGCAGTGACACAGCTGGAAACACCATATATTTT. V gene TRBV6-1 combines with J gene TRBJ1-3; no clear D. Trimming stripped 3 bases from V and 2 bases from J, with 5 bases between. Germline CDR1 MNHNS, CDR2 SASEGT. The CDR3 length is 13 residues.

Ten or more counts support this clonotype. The gene calls are TRBV27 and TRBJ1-4, with TRBD1 identical over 7 bases. Trimming cost V 6 bases and J 5 bases; bases outside gene matches: 12. Germline V CDR1 and CDR2: MNHEY, SMNVEV (reference sequence). The CDR3 spans 16 residues. The CDR3 nucleotides are TGTGCCAGCAGGCCATCGGCCCAGGGACAGAATGAAAAACTGTTTTTT. This codes for CASRPSAQGQNEKLFF.

In its sample, this clonotype was seen a few times. The chain is built from TRBV20-1 and TRBJ1-2; 9 bases are shared with TRBD1. This CDR3 contains 17 residues. Germline V gives CDR1 DFQATT, CDR2 SNEGSKA (reference sequence). J lost 0 bases, V lost 6 bases, and 14 bases had no gene match. The CDR3 spells CSAPPGTGHFSNYGYTF. In DNA form, the CDR3 reads TGCAGTGCCCCCCCCGGGACAGGGCATTTCTCTAACTATGGCTACACCTTC.

With regard to this clonotype: This sequence may be a read error, since a much larger clone differs from it by one base. DNA for the CDR3: TGTGCCAGCAGCCCATGGGACGGTACCTACGAGCAGTACTTC. Its protein is CASSPWDGTYEQYF. This rearrangement joins TRBV9 to TRBJ2-7; D assignment may be TRBD1 or TRBD2 (5 bases each). The V end lost 4 bases, the J end lost 2 bases, and 13 bases lay between the germline ends. Germline V gene lookup returns CDR1 SGDLS and CDR2 YYNGEE. CDR3 length equals 14 residues.

This clonotype was seen a handful of times. This chain joins TRBV20-1 and TRBJ1-5, with D hard to call. CDR3 length: 13 amino acids. CDR1 is DFQATT and CDR2 is SNEGSKA in the germline V gene (reference sequence). The germline V and J ends were trimmed by 0 bases and 6 bases, with 9 bases remaining between them. The CDR3 here is CSARDSNGQPQHF. CDR3 bases: TGCAGTGCTAGAGATAGTAACGGTCAGCCCCAGCATTTT.

This chain joins TRBV14 and TRBJ2-3; D unresolved. V shed 0 bases and J shed 6 bases, with 7 bases lying between them. CDR3 size: 13 residues. Per germline, CDR1 SGHDN and CDR2 FVKESK. The DNA of the CDR3 is TGTGCCAGCAGCCAAGATTCCATGGATACGCAGTATTTT. The encoded protein is CASSQDSMDTQYF.

This clonotype occurred a few times. The chain links TRBV29-1 to TRBJ2-7; no reliable D call. The germline CDR1 and CDR2 sequences are SQVTM and ANQGSEA. This CDR3 contains 13 residues. Trimming pared 3 bases from V and 4 bases from J, leaving 13 bases between. The chain's CDR3 is CSVDWGSGYEQYF. The CDR3 DNA follows: TGCAGCGTTGATTGGGGATCTGGTTACGAGCAGTACTTC.

This clonotype came up many times. The chain recombines TRBV28 with TRBJ2-7; 7 bases match TRBD1. This CDR3 is built from 17 residues. Germline-derived CDR1 and CDR2 are MDHEN and SYDVKM. V was clipped by 6 bases and J by 1 base; unmatched bases: 15. The CDR3 nucleotides are TGTGCCAGCAGCCGCCCAGGGGGAGTCCCCAATTCCTACGAGCAGTACTTC. Protein sequence: CASSRPGGVPNSYEQYF.

This clonotype is medium-sized in the sample. The chain recombines TRBV29-1 with TRBJ2-7; 9 positions agree with TRBD1. The CDR3 sequence is 12 residues long. The V gene end was trimmed by 7 bases and the J gene end by 5 bases; junction bases not matched to a gene: 6. CDR1 SQVTM and CDR2 ANQGSEA come from the germline V gene. For the CDR3, the DNA is TGCAGCGGTGGGGGACAGGGCGACGAGCAGTACTTC. This sequence encodes CSGGGQGDEQYF.

By share, this clonotype ranks as medium-sized. This sequence joins TRBV7-2 and TRBJ2-3; D is unclear. The CDR3 runs to 15 residues. V gave up 0 bases and J gave up 4 bases, with 11 bases separating them. CDR1 SGHTA and CDR2 FQGNSA come from the germline V gene. The CDR3 region is CASSLAVRQSDTQYF. DNA for the CDR3: TGTGCCAGCAGCTTAGCGGTCAGGCAGTCAGATACGCAGTATTTT.

This clonotype occurred a few times. The CDR3 bases are TGCAGCGTGACGGACGGAGTTATCTCCTACGAGCAGTACTTC. It yields the protein CSVTDGVISYEQYF. The V and J genes are TRBV29-1 and TRBJ2-7; D call uncertain. CDR3 length: 14 amino acids. V was clipped by 6 bases and J by 0 bases, with 15 bases between them. The germline V gene encodes CDR1 SQVTM and CDR2 ANQGSEA.

Of note for this clonotype: A much larger clone differs by one base, so this may be a read error. The J gene is TRBJ2-2, the V gene TRBV28, with unresolved D. Germline CDR1 reads MDHEN; CDR2 reads SYDVKM. The CDR3 runs 14 residues. For the CDR3, the DNA is TGTGCCAGCGGTTTATCCGGAAGCACCGGGGAGCTGTTTTTT. It yields the protein CASGLSGSTGELFF.

By proportion, this clonotype is medium-sized. The rearrangement links TRBV4-2 to TRBJ2-1, with D possibly being TRBD1 (6 bases). V was shortened by 0 bases and J by 6 bases, with 12 bases between the two germline ends. This CDR3 comprises 15 residues. From germline, CDR1 is LGHNA and CDR2 YNFKEQ. The CDR3 DNA follows: TGTGCCAGCAGCCAAGACCGGCAGGGGATCAATGAGCAGTTCTTC. Amino acid sequence: CASSQDRQGINEQFF.

Judged by abundance, this clonotype is medium-sized. The CDR3: CASSDEGLANGNEQFF. CDR3 nucleotides: TGTGCCAGCAGTGATGAGGGACTAGCGAACGGGAATGAGCAGTTCTTC. This rearrangement joins TRBV6-1 to TRBJ2-1; 10 bases match TRBD2. From germline, CDR1 is MNHNS and CDR2 SASEGT. The CDR3 extends over 16 amino acids. J gave up 7 bases and V 3 bases, and 9 bases lay outside the gene matches.

This clonotype is medium-sized (0.01 to 0.1%) in the sample. V gene TRBV7-2 combines with J gene TRBJ2-1; D remains unclear. Germline CDR1 reads SGHTA; CDR2 reads FQGNSA. V was pared by 5 bases and J by 4 bases, with 15 bases between. The CDR3 is 15 amino acids. The DNA for the CDR3 is TGTGCCAGCAGCCTAGGACCCGACTTTTACAATGAGCAGTTCTTC. Translated: CASSLGPDFYNEQFF.

This clonotype was counted only a few times. The chain uses TRBV5-1 and TRBJ2-2; unclear D gene. This CDR3 has 14 residues. The ends were cut back, 8 bases at V and 4 bases at J, with 15 bases in the middle. The germline gives CDR1 SGHRS, CDR2 YFSETQ. CDR3: CASRTVFGTGELFF. The CDR3 coding sequence is TGCGCCAGTAGGACGGTGTTCGGCACCGGGGAGCTGTTTTTT.